These 32 T cell receptor beta chains share one sample of origin, sequenced in a study of blood T cells in healthy people across ages. A sample-barcoded 5' primer and a J-beta primer mix were used in a second PCR of roughly 7 to 11 cycles. One entry per CDR3 protein, called by TCRdb with MiXCR from the 5' RACE reads. The sample holds 1.5 million or so distinct CDR3 sequences, 35% to 45% seen once. Sequencing used blood. The receptors were sampled from a young woman in good health.

Worth noting for this clonotype: A much larger clone lies a single base off, so this may be a read error. This chain links TRBV10-3 with TRBJ2-5; 10 bases agree with TRBD2. Trimming took 4 bases from V and 11 from J; bases not matched to a gene: 16. The CDR3 has 16 residues. Germline lookup yields CDR1 ENHRY and CDR2 SYGVKD. In DNA, the CDR3 is TGTGCCATCAGTGGAGGACTAGCGGAACTCTCGGATGAGCAGTACTTC. This sequence encodes CAISGGLAELSDEQYF.

V usage is TRBV6-6 and J usage is TRBJ1-1; D may be TRBD1 (5 bases). The CDR3 covers 17 residues. Trimming removed 0 bases from V and 0 bases from J, with 14 bases in between. Germline CDR1 reads MNHNY; CDR2 reads SVGAGI (reference sequence). CDR3 sequence: CASSYSRQGLMNTEAFF. The CDR3 DNA sequence: TGTGCCAGCAGTTACTCACGGCAGGGCCTCATGAACACTGAAGCTTTCTTT.

The V and J genes are TRBV29-1 and TRBJ1-2, with D possibly being TRBD1 (5 bases). CDR1 SQVTM and CDR2 ANQGSEA come from the germline V gene. This CDR3 contains 10 residues. V lost 6 bases, J lost 7 bases, and 9 bases lay in between. The CDR3 spells CSVEGSGYTF. DNA of the CDR3: TGCAGCGTCGAGGGGAGTGGCTACACCTTC. The whole variable domain, filled in from reference TRBV29-1 and TRBJ1-2, reads SAVISQKPSRDICQRGTSLTIQCQVDSQVTMMFWYRQQPGQSLTLIATANQGSEATYESGFVIDKFPISRPNLTFSTLTVSNMSPEDSSIYLCSVEGSGYTFGSGTRLTVV.

This CDR3 reads CASSPGQRGSNQPQHF. The CDR3 bases are TGTGCCAGCTCACCAGGCCAGAGAGGCAGCAATCAGCCCCAGCATTTT. V usage is TRBV18 and J usage is TRBJ1-5; D gene uncertain. The CDR3 contains 16 residues. With 2 bases removed from V and 1 base from J, the gap between germline ends came to 12 bases. Germline CDR1 KGHSH, CDR2 LQKENI.

This clonotype has a count of ten or more. This chain joins TRBV5-1 and TRBJ2-1; D call uncertain. This CDR3 spans 18 amino acids. The V and J ends lost 4 bases and 0 bases respectively, with 20 bases between them. The germline CDR1 and CDR2 sequences are SGHRS and YFSETQ. The CDR3 sequence is CASSPPVHKGSSYNEQFF. DNA for the CDR3: TGCGCCAGCAGCCCCCCGGTTCATAAGGGAAGCTCCTACAATGAGCAGTTCTTC. The complete variable domain, with remaining parts taken from reference TRBV5-1 and TRBJ2-1, reads KAGVTQTPRYLIKTRGQQVTLSCSPISGHRSVSWYQQTPGQGLQFLFEYFSETQRNKGNFPGRFSGRQFSNSRSEMNVSTLELGDSALYLCASSPPVHKGSSYNEQFFGPGTRLTVL.

The rearrangement links TRBV4-3 to TRBJ1-2, with 10 bases that match TRBD1. The V gene's germline CDR1 is LGHNA and CDR2 YSLEER. The CDR3 length is 16 residues. V was clipped by 1 base and J by 8 bases; unmatched bases: 10. CDR3 region: CASSQVAGQGMWGYTF. CDR3 nucleotide sequence: TGCGCCAGCAGCCAAGTTGCGGGACAGGGGATGTGGGGCTACACCTTC.

This clonotype was seen a few times. The chain links TRBV12-3 or TRBV12-4 to TRBJ1-2; D is perhaps TRBD1 (6 bases). Between the trimmed V and J ends, which lost 8 bases and 6 bases, there was a span of 19 bases. The CDR3 has 14 residues. The CDR3 is CASRGPLNAHGYTF. CDR3 bases: TGTGCCAGCCGGGGGCCTCTAAATGCCCATGGCTACACCTTC.

This clonotype was recorded a few times. This chain links TRBV12-3 or TRBV12-4 with TRBJ2-5, with 7 bases identical to TRBD1. This CDR3 has 15 amino acids. V trimming: 3 bases; J trimming: 5 bases; junction bases outside the gene matches: 9. CDR3 loop: CASSFRRGILETQYF. In DNA, the CDR3 is TGTGCCAGCAGTTTCCGCAGGGGGATCTTGGAGACCCAGTACTTC.

This chain uses TRBV18 with TRBJ1-6; D is unclear. V dropped 3 bases and J dropped 13 bases, with 19 bases sitting between them. The V gene's germline CDR1 is KGHSH and CDR2 LQKENI. The CDR3 consists of 15 residues. This chain's CDR3 is CASSPLVSRSRPLHF. The CDR3 nucleotides are TGTGCCAGCTCACCGCTAGTCTCCAGGAGCAGGCCCCTCCACTTT.

This clonotype was seen at least ten times. The CDR3, as DNA: TGCGCCAGCAGCCGGGGGGTTTATGGCTACACCTTC. This translates into CASSRGVYGYTF. V and J are TRBV4-3 and TRBJ1-2; D possibly corresponds to TRBD1 (5 bases). The CDR3 has 12 residues. Per germline, CDR1 LGHNA and CDR2 YSLEER. V was clipped by 4 bases and J by 5 bases, with 8 bases between them.

The gene calls are TRBV5-5 and TRBJ2-3, with 11 bases identical to TRBD2. V shed 0 bases, J shed 2 bases, and the junction held 8 bases outside the gene matches. This CDR3 spans 18 amino acids. Germline V gene lookup returns CDR1 SGHKS and CDR2 YYEKEE (reference sequence). The CDR3 nucleotides are TGTGCCAGCAGCTTGGGAATTCAGACTAGCGGGGTCACAGATACGCAGTATTTT. Amino acids: CASSLGIQTSGVTDTQYF.

A word on this clonotype: The junction shows a germline mismatch at one end, possibly a read error. The V call is TRBV12-3 or TRBV12-4, the J call TRBJ2-1; 8 bases agree with TRBD1. This CDR3 has 11 amino acids. This CDR3 reads CASSLDRELFF. CDR3 sequence (DNA): TGTGCCAGCAGTTTGGACAGGGAGCTGTTCTTC.

The chain combines TRBV10-3 with TRBJ2-5; D remains unclear. Deletions cut 3 bases from V and 1 base from J, with 9 bases between. The germline gives CDR1 ENHRY, CDR2 SYGVKD. The CDR3 is 14 amino acids. CDR3 sequence (DNA): TGTGCCATCAGTGATCCGGACGGCCAAGAGACCCAGTACTTC. This encodes CAISDPDGQETQYF.

The chain links TRBV9 to TRBJ2-5; D is possibly TRBD1 or TRBD2 (5 bases each). V dropped 3 bases and J dropped 5 bases, with 14 bases sitting between them. Germline CDR1 reads SGDLS; CDR2 reads YYNGEE. CDR3 length: 14 amino acids. CDR3 loop: CASSDTGTVETQYF. DNA for the CDR3: TGTGCCAGCAGCGACACCGGGACGGTGGAGACCCAGTACTTC.

The rearrangement uses TRBV7-2 and TRBJ2-3, with 9 bases matching TRBD2. The CDR3 loop spans 15 amino acids. Germline V CDR1 and CDR2: SGHTA, FQGNSA. Trimming took 1 base from V and 5 from J; bases not matched to a gene: 4. The CDR3 nucleotides are TGTGCCAGCAGCTTAGGGATAGCGGGAGTAGATACGCAGTATTTT. Protein sequence: CASSLGIAGVDTQYF.

J is TRBJ2-5 and V is TRBV4-1; possibly TRBD1 for D (6 bases). This CDR3 spans 15 amino acids. With 0 bases removed from V and 5 bases from J, the gap between germline ends came to 13 bases. CDR1 is MGHRA, CDR2 YSYEKL, per germline. CDR3 DNA: TGCGCCAGCAGCCAAGATTTCAGGGGCCGGGAGACCCAGTACTTC. Its protein is CASSQDFRGRETQYF.

The V and J genes are TRBV12-3 or TRBV12-4 and TRBJ2-3, with TRBD1 matching 9 bases. V lost 5 bases to trimming and J lost 8 bases; unmatched junction nucleotides: 8. This CDR3 is built from 14 residues. The CDR3 nucleotides read TGTGCCAGCAGTCCGCGGGACAGGGATGGTACGCAGTATTTT. It codes for CASSPRDRDGTQYF.

The J gene is TRBJ1-2, the V gene TRBV12-3 or TRBV12-4; tentatively, D is TRBD1 (5 bases). V was pared by 5 bases and J by 0 bases, with 10 bases between. This CDR3 contains 14 residues. As DNA, the CDR3 is TGTGCCAGCAGTGCAGGGTCAGCTAACTATGGCTACACCTTC. Encoded protein: CASSAGSANYGYTF.

The chain employs TRBV6-6 and TRBJ2-3; 7 nucleotides line up with TRBD2. The J segment lost 0 bases and the V segment lost 6 bases, leaving 3 bases of the junction unmatched. The germline V gene encodes CDR1 MNHNY and CDR2 SVGAGI (reference sequence). There are 14 residues in the CDR3. The CDR3 sequence is CASRLASSTDTQYF. The CDR3 bases are TGTGCCAGCAGACTAGCGTCGAGCACAGATACGCAGTATTTT.

The CDR3 loop reads CASSLEESGGTEAFF. The CDR3 DNA reads as TGTGCCAGCAGCTTAGAAGAGTCCGGCGGCACTGAAGCTTTCTTT. The chain employs TRBV7-6 and TRBJ1-1, with D unresolved. CDR1 and CDR2 from the germline V gene are SGHVS and FNYEAQ. Trimming removed 1 base from V and 4 bases from J, with 13 bases in between. This CDR3 spans 15 amino acids. The full variable domain, rest sourced from reference TRBV7-6 and TRBJ1-1, is GAGVSQSPRYKVTKRGQDVALRCDPISGHVSLYWYRQALGQGPEFLTYFNYEAQQDKSGLPNDRFSAERPEGSISTLTIQRTEQRDSAMYRCASSLEESGGTEAFFGQGTRLTVV.

About this clonotype: Mismatch with germline at one junction end may stem from a read error. V usage is TRBV20-1 and J usage is TRBJ2-7, with 9 bases lining up with TRBD1. Germline assignment: CDR1 DFQATT and CDR2 SNEGSKA (reference sequence). This CDR3 has 14 residues. CDR3 amino acids: CSARSDRGISEQHF. CDR3 coding DNA: TGCAGTGCTAGATCGGACAGGGGTATTTCCGAGCAACACTTC.

This chain connects TRBV7-2 to TRBJ2-5, with 11 bases identical to TRBD2. Germline V CDR1 and CDR2: SGHTA, FQGNSA. Germline trimming cut 3 bases from V and 11 bases from J; bases unmatched to any gene: 17. CDR3 length equals 17 residues. Here the CDR3 DNA reads TGTGCCAGCAGCTTCGGTAGCGGGAGGGTCATATACAATGAGCAGTACTTC. This translates into CASSFGSGRVIYNEQYF.

This clonotype was seen only a few times. The V gene is TRBV6-5, the J gene TRBJ1-1; 8 bases align to TRBD1. CDR3 length: 13 residues. V trimming: 5 bases; J trimming: 7 bases; junction bases outside the gene matches: 6. In germline, CDR1 is MNHEY, CDR2 SVGAGI. In nucleotides, the CDR3 is TGTGCCAGCAGTACGGGACAGGCGGGTGAAGCTTTCTTT. Amino acids: CASSTGQAGEAFF.

In this sample, this clonotype turned up once. The chain recombines TRBV6-1 with TRBJ2-5, with D uncertain. The CDR3 sequence is 13 residues long. Trimming removed 1 base from V and 0 bases from J, with 3 bases in between. Per germline, CDR1 MNHNS and CDR2 SASEGT. The CDR3 DNA reads TGTGCCAGCAGTGAAGTAAACCAAGAGACCCAGTACTTC. This sequence encodes CASSEVNQETQYF.

The CDR3 protein is CSARDLTRDHTGELFF. The CDR3, as DNA: TGCAGTGCTAGAGATTTGACCCGAGATCACACCGGGGAGCTGTTTTTT. This sequence joins TRBV20-1 and TRBJ2-2, with D hard to call. V shed 0 bases and J shed 3 bases, with 14 bases lying between them. CDR3 size: 16 residues. Germline values: CDR1 DFQATT, CDR2 SNEGSKA (reference sequence).

The CDR3 DNA reads as TGTGCCAGCAGCACACCAACGAGAGGGAACAATGAGCAGTTCTTC. Translated, it gives CASSTPTRGNNEQFF. The chain joins TRBV11-1 to TRBJ2-1, with a weak D call TRBD2 (5 bases). Trimming took off 5 bases at V and 5 bases at J, with 16 bases between the two ends. Germline CDR1 reads SGHAT; CDR2 reads FQDESV (reference sequence). This CDR3 is built from 15 residues. Combining the CDR3 with reference TRBV11-1 and TRBJ2-1 gives the whole variable domain EAEVAQSPRYKITEKSQAVAFWCDPISGHATLYWYRQILGQGPELLVQFQDESVVDDSQLPKDRFSAERLKGVDSTLKIQPAELGDSAMYLCASSTPTRGNNEQFFGPGTRLTVL.

The rearrangement links TRBV5-1 to TRBJ2-3; no reliable D call. V shed 4 bases and J shed 1 base, with 13 bases lying between them. The CDR3 totals 15 residues. Germline V gives CDR1 SGHRS, CDR2 YFSETQ. CDR3 bases: TGCGCCAGCAGCCCTATGTACGGAGGCACAGATACGCAGTATTTT. Amino acid sequence: CASSPMYGGTDTQYF.

This clonotype came up many times. The CDR3 DNA is TGTGCCAGCAGCTTAGTGGACAGCTCCTACGAGCAGTACTTC. This sequence encodes CASSLVDSSYEQYF. V gene TRBV7-9 combines with J gene TRBJ2-7; possible D gene TRBD1, 6 bases. CDR1 and CDR2 (germline): SEHNR, FQNEAQ (reference sequence). The CDR3 spans 14 residues. Trimming stripped 1 base from V and 0 bases from J, with 7 bases between.

This chain connects TRBV30 to TRBJ2-1, with 9 bases that match TRBD2. The CDR3 is 14 residues long. Per germline, CDR1 GTSNPN and CDR2 SVGIG (reference sequence). The ends lost 3 bases at V and 3 bases at J; junction bases unmatched: 3. The DNA of the CDR3 is TGTGCCTGGAGCCCGACTAGCGGCTACAATGAGCAGTTCTTC. Its protein is CAWSPTSGYNEQFF.

The chain combines TRBV27 with TRBJ2-1; 9 nucleotides align to TRBD1. Looked up from germline, CDR1 is MNHEY and CDR2 is SMNVEV (reference sequence). The CDR3 covers 16 residues. J gave up 3 bases and V 4 bases, and 7 bases lay outside the gene matches. The CDR3 protein is CASSSPRTGVYNEQFF. CDR3 in DNA: TGTGCCAGCAGTTCCCCCCGGACAGGGGTCTACAATGAGCAGTTCTTC.

The rearrangement uses TRBV7-9 and TRBJ1-4, with D perhaps matching TRBD1 (6 bases). The CDR3 extends over 15 amino acids. Germline-derived CDR1 and CDR2 are SEHNR and FQNEAQ (reference sequence). V was cut by 3 bases and J by 5 bases, with 13 bases left in between. The CDR3, as DNA: TGTGCCAGCAGCTTTCCGGGACAAGAAAATGAAAAACTGTTTTTT. As protein: CASSFPGQENEKLFF. Full variable domain (missing parts from reference TRBV7-9 and TRBJ1-4): DTGVSQNPRHKITKRGQNVTFRCDPISEHNRLYWYRQTLGQGPEFLTYFQNEAQLEKSRLLSDRFSAERPKGSFSTLEIQRTEQGDSAMYLCASSFPGQENEKLFFGSGTQLSVL.

Ten or more counts support this clonotype. CDR3 residues: CASSQDLGSYEQYF. DNA for the CDR3: TGCGCCAGCAGCCAAGATTTGGGCAGCTACGAGCAGTACTTC. The chain is built from TRBV4-3 and TRBJ2-7, with D uncertain. Germline CDR1 and CDR2: LGHNA and YSLEER. The CDR3 is made up of 14 amino acids. V lost 0 bases to trimming and J lost 3 bases, with 9 bases between them.